The 31 T cell receptor beta chains listed next were all sequenced from one sample in a study of spatial heterogeneity in lung cancer. Their antigens remain unidentified. Time point meaning: sample taken at primary tumor resection. TCRdb reanalysed the 5' RACE reads using MiXCR and keeps one entry per CDR3 protein. This sample has about 10,000 distinct CDR3 sequences; over 9.5% occur once, and the top ten carry around 14%. Study-level findings and limits: Intratumoral expanded alpha and beta TCR counts were found to track tumor mutation counts.

The source material was lung tumor tissue, sampled at surgery. The receptors originated from a female donor with early-stage non-small cell lung cancer.

As concerns this clonotype: Given a much more abundant clone one base away, this may be a read error. The V call is TRBV5-4, the J call TRBJ1-2; D might be TRBD1 (6 bases). The CDR3 sequence is 14 residues long. The germline V gene has CDR1 SGHNT and CDR2 YYREEE (reference sequence). Here the CDR3 reads CASSTGLTNYGYAF. The CDR3 DNA is TGTGCCAGCAGCACAGGGCTGACTAACTATGGCTACGCCTTC.

The chain is built from TRBV18 and TRBJ2-3; D gene ambiguous. V lost 6 bases and J 6 bases, leaving 10 bases between the germline ends. Germline CDR1 and CDR2: KGHSH and LQKENI. The length of the CDR3 is 12 residues. CDR3 residues: CASSRRGDTQYF. As DNA, the CDR3 is TGTGCCAGCTCGAGACGTGGGGATACGCAGTATTTT.

The chain couples TRBV21-1 to TRBJ1-1; the D call TRBD1 from the table was never checked on the DNA. TRBV21-1 is classified as a pseudogene. The CDR3 runs 15 residues. CDR3 amino acids: CASSKPPGKGTEAFF. In DNA form, the CDR3 reads TGTGCCAGCAGCAAACCCCCAGGGAAGGGGACTGAAGCTTTCTTT.

Note on this clonotype: With a much larger clone just one base away, this may be a read error. The rearrangement uses TRBV6-5 and TRBJ1-1; D is unclear. This CDR3 contains 15 residues. Germline-derived CDR1 and CDR2 are MNHEY and SVGAGI. The CDR3 spells CASTDTGVMNTEGFF. Written as DNA, the CDR3 is TGTGCCAGCACCGACACGGGAGTTATGAACACTGAAGGTTTCTTT.

This clonotype was counted between two and nine times. The J gene is TRBJ2-5, the V gene TRBV5-1, with TRBD1 identical over 7 bases. CDR1 SGHRS and CDR2 YFSETQ come from the germline V gene. This CDR3 comprises 15 residues. V was pared by 4 bases and J by 2 bases, with 8 bases of the junction left unmatched. The CDR3 nucleotides read TGCGCCAGCAGCCCAACAGGGGATCAGCAAGAGACCCAGTACTTC. It encodes CASSPTGDQQETQYF.

This clonotype was counted only a few times. A much bigger clone sits one base away, suggesting this may be a read error. CDR3 residues: CVSSLGPYTGELFF. In nucleotides, the CDR3 is TGTGTCAGCAGCTTAGGTCCTTACACCGGGGAGCTGTTTTTT. V usage is TRBV7-3 and J usage is TRBJ2-2; D not resolved. The germline gives CDR1 SGHTA, CDR2 FQGTGA. The CDR3 has 14 residues.

This clonotype was seen a handful of times. This rearrangement joins TRBV27 to TRBJ2-5, with 8 nucleotides matching TRBD1. Per the germline V gene, CDR1 is MNHEY and CDR2 is SMNVEV (reference sequence). The length of the CDR3 is 13 residues. V trimming: 2 bases; J trimming: 7 bases; junction bases outside the gene matches: 3. The CDR3 region is CASSLQGASTQYF. The CDR3 nucleotides are TGTGCCAGCAGTTTACAGGGGGCATCGACCCAGTACTTC.

This clonotype showed up many times. This chain connects TRBV27 to TRBJ2-1, with D possibly TRBD1 on 6 matching bases. Trimming removed 3 bases from V and 4 bases from J, with 10 bases in between. The CDR3 is made up of 14 amino acids. CDR1 and CDR2 from the germline V gene are MNHEY and SMNVEV (reference sequence). CDR3 bases: TGTGCCAGCAGTTTCGCACAGGGTTACAATGAGCAGTTCTTC. This codes for CASSFAQGYNEQFF.

This clonotype has at least ten counts. This chain connects TRBV4-2 to TRBJ2-3, with D maybe TRBD2 (6 bases). The germline gives CDR1 LGHNA, CDR2 YNFKEQ. Trimming pared 4 bases from V and 6 bases from J, leaving 8 bases between. This CDR3 is built from 12 residues. CDR3 nucleotides: TGTGCCAGCAGCCTACTAGCTGATACGCAGTATTTT. Amino acids: CASSLLADTQYF.

This clonotype was detected ten times or more. The CDR3 here is CASGAFRQPQHF. The CDR3 DNA sequence: TGTGCCAGCGGGGCTTTCAGGCAGCCCCAGCATTTT. This chain connects TRBV2 to TRBJ1-5; tentatively, D is TRBD1 (5 bases). CDR3 length: 12 residues. The V end lost 8 bases, the J end lost 7 bases, and 12 bases lay between the germline ends. CDR1 SNHLY and CDR2 FYNNEI come from the germline V gene.

Relative to its sample, this clonotype is medium-sized. V is TRBV5-1 and J is TRBJ2-1; 8 bases agree with TRBD2. This CDR3 is built from 17 residues. V was pared by 0 bases and J by 5 bases, with 10 bases of the junction left unmatched. CDR1 is SGHRS and CDR2 is YFSETQ in the germline V gene. This chain's CDR3 is CASSLVGLAGANNEQFF. The CDR3 nucleotides are TGCGCCAGCAGCTTGGTTGGCCTAGCGGGTGCCAACAATGAGCAGTTCTTC. Full variable domain (remainder filled in from reference TRBV5-1 and TRBJ2-1): KAGVTQTPRYLIKTRGQQVTLSCSPISGHRSVSWYQQTPGQGLQFLFEYFSETQRNKGNFPGRFSGRQFSNSRSEMNVSTLELGDSALYLCASSLVGLAGANNEQFFGPGTRLTVL.

A few counts support this clonotype. DNA of the CDR3: TGTGCCAGCAGTTTGAGGGGTAACCAGCCCCAGCATTTT. Translating it yields CASSLRGNQPQHF. This chain joins TRBV7-2 and TRBJ1-5; TRBD1 might be the D (5 bases). The V gene lost 6 bases and the J gene lost 7 bases, with 13 bases spanning the gap. The CDR3 length is 13 residues. Germline V CDR1 and CDR2: SGHTA, FQGNSA.

This clonotype has at least ten counts. The V and J genes are TRBV18 and TRBJ1-5, with unresolved D. The CDR3 length is 15 residues. Per the germline V gene, CDR1 is KGHSH and CDR2 is LQKENI. Deletions cut 5 bases from V and 1 base from J, with 12 bases between. The CDR3 nucleotides read TGTGCCAGCTCAGGCGGAGCAGCGAGCAATCAGCCCCAGCATTTT. Protein: CASSGGAASNQPQHF.

This clonotype counts as medium-sized (0.01 to 0.1%). The gene calls are TRBV10-1 and TRBJ2-7; D not certain. With 10 bases removed from V and 0 bases from J, the gap between germline ends came to 7 bases. Germline values: CDR1 WNHNN, CDR2 SYGVQD (reference sequence). The CDR3 spans 11 residues. CDR3 protein: CANALSYEQYF. The DNA for the CDR3 is TGCGCCAACGCCCTCTCCTACGAGCAGTACTTC.

This clonotype was seen more than once but under ten times. The chain links TRBV10-1 to TRBJ2-1, with TRBD2 matching over 13 bases. The CDR3 covers 15 residues. Trimming cost V 7 bases and J 5 bases; bases outside gene matches: 5. CDR1 WNHNN and CDR2 SYGVQD come from the germline V gene (reference sequence). The CDR3 protein is CASNPGTSGDNEQFF. CDR3 nucleotides: TGCGCCAGCAACCCCGGGACTAGCGGGGACAATGAGCAGTTCTTC.

The chain joins TRBV20-1 to TRBJ1-1; TRBD1 agrees at 10 bases. CDR1 DFQATT and CDR2 SNEGSKA come from the germline V gene (reference sequence). Losses at the gene ends were 6 bases for V and 1 base for J; bases not matched to a gene: 8. The CDR3 loop spans 15 amino acids. Written as DNA, the CDR3 is TGCAGTGCCAAGACAGGGGGCCCTAAGAACACTGAAGCTTTCTTT. It specifies CSAKTGGPKNTEAFF.

This chain uses TRBV4-1 with TRBJ2-5; TRBD2 agrees at 9 bases. Germline V CDR1 and CDR2: MGHRA, YSYEKL. The junction had 6 bases not matched to a gene; V was cut back by 4 bases and J by 0 bases. The CDR3 spans 16 residues. CDR3 sequence reads: CASSPAGGPDQETQYF. The CDR3 DNA is TGCGCCAGCAGCCCCGCGGGAGGGCCGGACCAAGAGACCCAGTACTTC.

Regarding this clonotype: A much larger clone differs by one base, so this may be a read error. CDR3 nucleotide sequence: TGTGTCAGCTCACCCGGGATCTACGAGCAGTACTTC. Amino acid sequence: CVSSPGIYEQYF. The gene calls are TRBV18 and TRBJ2-7, with a weak D call TRBD2 (5 bases). The CDR3 length is 12 residues. Germline loops: CDR1 KGHSH, CDR2 LQKENI.

J is TRBJ2-1 and V is TRBV4-1; 10 nucleotides align to TRBD2. Per germline, CDR1 MGHRA and CDR2 YSYEKL. There are 16 residues in the CDR3. The J segment lost 7 bases and the V segment lost 1 base, leaving 7 bases of the junction unmatched. CDR3: CASSQGERGGQNEQFF. The CDR3 DNA reads TGCGCCAGCAGCCAAGGGGAGCGGGGGGGCCAAAATGAGCAGTTCTTC.

This clonotype was seen ten or more times. V usage is TRBV7-3 and J usage is TRBJ2-2; TRBD2 is a possible D gene (6 bases). The CDR3 totals 17 residues. Trimming removed 1 base from V and 1 base from J, with 13 bases in between. Germline V gene sequence: CDR1 SGHTA, CDR2 FQGTGA. The CDR3 protein is CASSLNHGTQNTGELFF. CDR3 coding DNA: TGTGCCAGCAGCTTAAATCATGGGACTCAGAACACCGGGGAGCTGTTTTTT.

This clonotype was observed a handful of times. The J gene is TRBJ2-3, the V gene TRBV11-2; TRBD2 might be the D (6 bases). The CDR3 spans 16 residues. With 5 bases removed from V and 7 bases from J, the gap between germline ends came to 22 bases. In germline, CDR1 is SGHAT, CDR2 FQNNGV. The CDR3 nucleotides read TGTGCCAGCAGCCCTGGAGTAGCGGCCTCCAGAAATACGCAGTATTTT. Its translation: CASSPGVAASRNTQYF.

The chain joins TRBV20-1 to TRBJ2-1, with no clear D. The V gene's germline CDR1 is DFQATT and CDR2 SNEGSKA (reference sequence). The CDR3 is made up of 14 amino acids. The V end was cut by 3 bases, the J end by 0 bases, with 9 bases between. The CDR3 DNA sequence: TGCAGTGCTAGTTCTAGGTCCTCCTACAATGAGCAGTTCTTC. Encoded protein: CSASSRSSYNEQFF.

In regard to this clonotype: A single base separates this from a much larger clone, so it may be a read error. The V call is TRBV5-6, the J call TRBJ1-3; TRBD1 is a possible D gene (6 bases). The V gene's germline CDR1 is SGHDT and CDR2 YYEEEE. The CDR3 is 17 residues long. Here the CDR3 reads CVSSLYSARGSGNTIYF. The CDR3 bases are TGTGTCAGCAGCTTGTACTCAGCCAGGGGCTCTGGAAACACCATATATTTT.

This sequence joins TRBV6-1 and TRBJ2-3; 10 bases are a match to TRBD2. V was clipped by 2 bases and J by 3 bases; unmatched bases: 11. The CDR3 length is 18 residues. Germline CDR1 reads MNHNS; CDR2 reads SASEGT. This CDR3 reads CASSEPTGLAGVTDTQYF. In DNA, the CDR3 is TGTGCCAGCAGTGAACCCACCGGGCTAGCGGGAGTGACAGATACGCAGTATTTT.

By sample share, this clonotype is medium-sized (0.01 to 0.1%). This chain joins TRBV11-2 and TRBJ2-2; D unresolved. V gave up 2 bases and J gave up 1 base, with 2 bases separating them. The length of the CDR3 is 13 residues. The germline V gene has CDR1 SGHAT and CDR2 FQNNGV. The CDR3 protein is CASSLQNTGELFF. CDR3 bases: TGTGCCAGCAGCTTACAGAACACCGGGGAGCTGTTTTTT.

There are many counts of this clonotype. The CDR3, as DNA: TGTGCCGCACCGAGGGACCCGGGCACTGAAGCTTTCTTT. Protein sequence: CAAPRDPGTEAFF. The rearrangement joins TRBV30 to TRBJ1-1; possible D gene TRBD1, 5 bases. Germline V gene lookup returns CDR1 GTSNPN and CDR2 SVGIG (reference sequence). The V end was cut by 8 bases, the J end by 4 bases, with 17 bases between. The CDR3 length is 13 residues.

This clonotype was counted at least ten times. The rearrangement uses TRBV11-2 and TRBJ2-7, with D unclear. Trimming left V 1 base short and J 5 bases short, with 15 bases between. Germline V gene lookup returns CDR1 SGHAT and CDR2 FQNNGV. The CDR3 runs to 15 residues. CDR3 nucleotides: TGTGCCAGCAGCTTAGGTCTAGTCTTAACCCACGAGCAGTACTTC. Protein sequence: CASSLGLVLTHEQYF.

The sample holds many counts of this clonotype. The genes are TRBV2 and TRBJ2-5, with a weak D call TRBD1 (5 bases). This CDR3 spans 14 amino acids. Deletions cut 6 bases from V and 5 bases from J, with 16 bases between. The germline gives CDR1 SNHLY, CDR2 FYNNEI. In nucleotides, the CDR3 is TGTGCCAGCAGGGGGCAGGTAGTGGGTGAGACCCAGTACTTC. Residues: CASRGQVVGETQYF.

This clonotype was seen more than once but under ten times. This chain uses TRBV20-1 with TRBJ2-3, with D unresolved. Germline V CDR1 and CDR2: DFQATT, SNEGSKA (reference sequence). V was cut by 6 bases and J by 4 bases, with 5 bases left in between. The CDR3 totals 10 residues. The CDR3 sequence: CSAVADTQYF. CDR3 DNA sequence: TGCAGTGCCGTCGCAGATACGCAGTATTTT.

This clonotype was recorded many times. The chain has TRBV7-9 and TRBJ2-1; D unresolved. CDR3 length: 12 residues. With 2 bases removed from V and 3 bases from J, the gap between germline ends came to 2 bases. Germline CDR1 SEHNR, CDR2 FQNEAQ (reference sequence). The CDR3 nucleotides read TGTGCCAGCAGCTTAAACTACAATGAGCAGTTCTTC. Protein sequence: CASSLNYNEQFF. The variable domain in full, with the rest retrieved from reference TRBV7-9 and TRBJ2-1, is DTGVSQNPRHKITKRGQNVTFRCDPISEHNRLYWYRQTLGQGPEFLTYFQNEAQLEKSRLLSDRFSAERPKGSFSTLEIQRTEQGDSAMYLCASSLNYNEQFFGPGTRLTVL.

In its sample, this clonotype ranks as medium-sized. This chain links TRBV7-2 with TRBJ2-7, with a weak D call TRBD2 (6 bases). V lost 0 bases, J lost 0 bases, and 9 bases lay in between. CDR3 length equals 15 residues. The germline CDR1 and CDR2 sequences are SGHTA and FQGNSA. Here the CDR3 reads CASSLAGGISYEQYF. The CDR3 DNA reads as TGTGCCAGCAGCTTAGCGGGGGGTATCTCCTACGAGCAGTACTTC. The full variable domain, with the rest looked up from reference TRBV7-2 and TRBJ2-7, is GAGVSQSPSNKVTEKGKDVELRCDPISGHTALYWYRQSLGQGLEFLIYFQGNSAPDKSGLPSDRFSAERTGGSVSTLTIQRTQQEDSAVYLCASSLAGGISYEQYFGPGTRLTVT.